The T cell receptor beta chain under discussion was sequenced for a study of cytomegalovirus exposure and HLA in healthy donors. In the study overall: A subsequent analysis stated that the 95 to 150 validation repertoires were run on the same platform as the roughly 670 first-cohort repertoires.

Some clones are missing from TCRdb's copy, which holds only in-frame ones; the method was immunoSEQ multiplex PCR. The data show around 60,000 clones, 96% seen once. The origin of this receptor is a woman aged 18-30 years in good health and CMV-seronegative. The sample taken for sequencing was PBMCs.

CDR3 DNA sequence: TGTGCCAGCAGTTTGGCGGACAGGGTAGCCGATACGCAGTATTTT. Translated: CASSLADRVADTQYF. The chain employs TRBV28 and TRBJ2-3; TRBD1 aligns across 8 bases. The CDR3 covers 15 residues. The trim removed 3 bases at V and 6 bases at J, leaving 8 bases unmatched. Germline V gene data show CDR1 as MDHEN and CDR2 as SYDVKM.